This TCR beta chain was profiled in a study of read filtering for tumor transcriptome and immune sequencing. Background on the study: IR-seq gave about 4.05 to 11 million TCR reads per sample; RNA-seq gave roughly 80 to 1,300.

Molecular barcoded adaptors covering alpha/delta and beta/gamma chains were used on approximately 440 ng RNA. A single record per CDR3 protein comes from TCRdb applying MiXCR to the reads. The repertoire holds 6,000 or so distinct CDR3 sequences, with 21% as singletons. This clonotype was detected many times. J was trimmed by 6 bases and V by 5 bases; bases with no gene match: 14. Germline CDR1 is SGHVS and CDR2 is FQNEAQ. There are 17 residues in the CDR3. The TCR comes from a donor at least 40 years old with multiple myeloma. J is TRBJ2-7 and V is TRBV7-8; 12 nucleotides agree with TRBD2. The sample was a population of CD138-negative cells sorted from bone marrow. Written as DNA, the CDR3 is TGTGCCAGCAGCCGAAGACTAGCGGGAGAAGGTAATCGCGAGCAGTACTTC. Translation gives CASSRRLAGEGNREQYF. Complete variable domain (other parts from reference TRBV7-8 and TRBJ2-7): GAGVSQSPRYKVAKRGQDVALRCDPISGHVSLFWYQQALGQGPEFLTYFQNEAQLDKSGLPSDRFFAERPEGSVSTLKIQRTQQEDSAVYLCASSRRLAGEGNREQYFGPGTRLTVT.